This T cell receptor (beta chain) was profiled in a study of cytomegalovirus exposure and HLA in healthy donors. About the research overall: From HLA-typed donors, an early data release held roughly 89 million unique TCRs. Study observations and caveats: Productive status was seen about 87% or about 30% of the time for most TCR beta V segments in an earlier analysis. Among TCR sequences, most were rare, though some public TCRs appeared in many donors.

As for this clone: Its cognate antigen is unknown.

The PCR employed 60 Vbeta primers together with 13 Jbeta primers. Using immunoSEQ multiplex PCR, the repertoire was profiled, and TCRdb retains in-frame clones only, with some absent. This sample has approximately 140,000 clones, with around 77% found just once. This CDR3 has 14 amino acids. In germline, CDR1 is MNHEY, CDR2 SMNVEV (reference sequence). The chain employs TRBV27 and TRBJ2-5; 13 bases fit TRBD2. The J call is doubtful: the DNA matches TRBJ2-7 better. The receptor comes from a middle-aged woman in good health and CMV-seropositive. The sample taken for sequencing was PBMCs. The CDR3 reads CASRTSGGPYEQYF. The CDR3 DNA reads TGTGCCAGTAGGACTAGCGGGGGCCCATACGAGCAGTACTTC.